This entry lists 14 T cell receptor beta chains sequenced from one sample in a study of response to subunit inactivated influenza vaccine. TCRdb called the RT-PCR reads again in MiXCR, with one record for every CDR3 protein. The table lists about 150,000 distinct CDR3 sequences, around 10% of them singletons. This specimen was CD8+ T cells sorted from PBMCs, taken less than 30 months after vaccination. The source is a man aged 50 to 75 who received an inactivated influenza vaccine.

This clonotype was picked up a small number of times. The rearrangement links TRBV13 to TRBJ2-7; 8 positions match TRBD2. The CDR3 covers 17 residues. The germline V gene encodes CDR1 PRHDT and CDR2 FYEKMQ (reference sequence). The J segment lost 2 bases and the V segment lost 2 bases, leaving 11 bases of the junction unmatched. The chain's CDR3 is CASSLHGSGTTTYEQYF. The CDR3 coding sequence is TGTGCCAGCAGCTTACACGGTAGCGGGACAACCACCTACGAGCAGTACTTC.

This clonotype has a count of ten or more. This rearrangement joins TRBV11-1 to TRBJ2-3, with 8 positions matching TRBD1. CDR3 size: 15 residues. Trimming cost V 1 base and J 0 bases; bases outside gene matches: 0. Looked up from germline, CDR1 is SGHAT and CDR2 is FQDESV (reference sequence). CDR3 region: CASSLGQGSTDTQYF. Here the CDR3 DNA reads TGTGCCAGCAGCTTAGGACAGGGGAGCACAGATACGCAGTATTTT.

The CDR3 DNA reads as TGTGCCAGCAGCTTAGTTCGCCGGGGCGCCGCAGGGTCCAGCAAGCAGTACTTC. This codes for CASSLVRRGAAGSSKQYF. V gene TRBV7-4 combines with J gene TRBJ2-7, with D perhaps assigned TRBD1 or TRBD2 (5 bases each). Per germline, CDR1 SGHVT and CDR2 SQSDAQ. The V and J ends lost 1 base and 8 bases respectively, with 27 bases between them. The CDR3 extends over 18 amino acids.

The chain carries TRBV4-3 and TRBJ2-3, with 7 bases identical to TRBD2. The germline V gene encodes CDR1 LGHNA and CDR2 YSLEER. The CDR3 consists of 16 residues. The V and J ends lost 0 bases and 0 bases, in that order; junction bases with no gene match: 3. This CDR3 reads CASSQDPAGSTDTQYF. As DNA, the CDR3 is TGCGCCAGCAGCCAAGATCCAGCGGGGAGCACAGATACGCAGTATTTT.

This clonotype was detected a few times. V gene TRBV7-9 combines with J gene TRBJ1-4; 7 positions agree with TRBD1. This CDR3 spans 16 amino acids. CDR1 and CDR2 from the germline V gene are SEHNR and FQNEAQ (reference sequence). The V gene end was trimmed by 5 bases and the J gene end by 9 bases; junction bases not matched to a gene: 15. The CDR3 DNA reads as TGTGCCAGCAGCCACCCCTGGGGGGACAGTGGGAAAAAACTGTTTTTT. Translated, it gives CASSHPWGDSGKKLFF.

In this sample, this clonotype turned up a few times. The V gene is TRBV12-3 or TRBV12-4, the J gene TRBJ2-3, with TRBD2 matching over 10 bases. The CDR3 sequence is 16 residues long. V gave up 2 bases and J gave up 0 bases; unmatched junction bases: 2. The CDR3 coding sequence is TGTGCCAGCAGTTTAATGGGACTAGCGAGCACAGATACGCAGTATTTT. This translates into CASSLMGLASTDTQYF.

This clonotype was seen repeatedly, ten times or more. V gene TRBV20-1 combines with J gene TRBJ2-3; TRBD2 matches 10 bases. Unmatched junction bases numbered 12, after V lost 4 bases and J lost 2 bases. The germline V gene has CDR1 DFQATT and CDR2 SNEGSKA (reference sequence). The CDR3 is 17 residues long. The CDR3 reads CSATSLSGLADTDTQYF. The CDR3 DNA is TGCAGTGCTACCTCACTCAGCGGACTAGCGGACACAGATACGCAGTATTTT.

This clonotype was detected ten times or more. This sequence joins TRBV3-1 and TRBJ2-3, with D perhaps TRBD2 (5 bases). The V gene lost 2 bases and the J gene lost 4 bases, with 13 bases spanning the gap. CDR1 and CDR2 (germline): LGHDT, YNNKEL (reference sequence). The CDR3 runs 15 residues. DNA for the CDR3: TGTGCCAGCAGCCAATTCCTAGCAGATTCAGATACGCAGTATTTT. Residues: CASSQFLADSDTQYF.

This clonotype occurred a few times. The chain employs TRBV6-5 and TRBJ1-1; 8 bases match TRBD1. Germline-derived CDR1 and CDR2 are MNHEY and SVGAGI. There are 16 residues in the CDR3. Unmatched junction bases numbered 8, after V lost 2 bases and J lost 3 bases. In DNA form, the CDR3 reads TGTGCCAGCAGTTACACCCGGACAGGGAAGGACACTGAAGCTTTCTTT. Its translation is CASSYTRTGKDTEAFF.

This clonotype has more than one count but fewer than ten. This chain uses TRBV21-1 with TRBJ2-2; the table assigns TRBD1, which was not confirmed against the DNA. TRBV21-1 is recorded as a pseudogene. The CDR3 loop spans 17 amino acids. DNA for the CDR3: TGTGCCAGCAGCAAACAACAGCGGGACATGAACACCGGGGAGCTGTTTTTT. Translation gives CASSKQQRDMNTGELFF.

This chain joins TRBV24-1 and TRBJ2-1; TRBD2 agrees at 13 bases. With V trimmed by 3 bases and J by 4 bases, 2 bases remained unmatched. The CDR3 is 16 residues long. Germline values: CDR1 KGHDR, CDR2 SFDVKD. CDR3: CATSDGTSGVYNEQFF. DNA of the CDR3: TGTGCCACCAGTGATGGGACTAGCGGGGTTTACAATGAGCAGTTCTTC.

This clonotype was counted a few times. The chain carries TRBV5-1 and TRBJ2-7; maybe TRBD2 (5 bases). CDR1 SGHRS and CDR2 YFSETQ come from the germline V gene. This CDR3 is built from 14 residues. Trimming left V 0 bases short and J 3 bases short, with 10 bases between. The DNA of the CDR3 is TGCGCCAGCAGCTTGGCGACGGCGGGCTACGAGCAGTACTTC. Protein sequence: CASSLATAGYEQYF.

CDR3 residues: CASSYSTQYGYTF. CDR3 DNA: TGTGCCAGCAGTTACTCGACGCAATATGGCTACACCTTC. The chain joins TRBV6-5 to TRBJ1-2; D gene uncertain. This CDR3 region has 13 residues. Per germline, CDR1 MNHEY and CDR2 SVGAGI. The V end was cut by 0 bases, the J end by 5 bases, with 7 bases between.

The chain couples TRBV29-1 to TRBJ2-7, with 9 bases identical to TRBD1. V gave up 7 bases and J gave up 5 bases; unmatched junction bases: 6. Looked up from germline, CDR1 is SQVTM and CDR2 is ANQGSEA. This CDR3 has 12 residues. The CDR3 DNA follows: TGCAGCGCAGGGACAGGGCTCAACGAGCAGTACTTC. Amino acid sequence: CSAGTGLNEQYF.